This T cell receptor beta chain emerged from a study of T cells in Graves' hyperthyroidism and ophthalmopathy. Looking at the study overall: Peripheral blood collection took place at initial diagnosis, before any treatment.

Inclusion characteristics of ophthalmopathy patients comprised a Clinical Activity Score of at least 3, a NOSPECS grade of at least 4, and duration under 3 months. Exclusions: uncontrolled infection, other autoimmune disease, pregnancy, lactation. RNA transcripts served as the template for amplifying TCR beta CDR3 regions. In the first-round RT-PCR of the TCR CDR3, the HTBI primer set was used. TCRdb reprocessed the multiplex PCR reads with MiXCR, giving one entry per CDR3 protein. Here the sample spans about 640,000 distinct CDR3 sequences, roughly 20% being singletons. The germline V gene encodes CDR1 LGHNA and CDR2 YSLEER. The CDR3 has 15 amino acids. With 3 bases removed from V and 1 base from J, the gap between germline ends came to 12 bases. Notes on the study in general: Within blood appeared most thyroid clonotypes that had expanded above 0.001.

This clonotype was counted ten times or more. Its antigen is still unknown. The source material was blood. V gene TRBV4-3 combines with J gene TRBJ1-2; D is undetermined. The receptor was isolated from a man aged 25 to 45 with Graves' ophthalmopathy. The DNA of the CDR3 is TGCGCCAGCAGCCAGGCAGCTGACGTTAACTATGGCTACACCTTC. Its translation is CASSQAADVNYGYTF.